Sequencing of this T cell receptor beta chain was carried out in a study of radiation and T cells in renal cell carcinoma. Looking at the study overall: Nephrectomy followed 15 Gy stereotactic body radiation by 4 weeks. General study results and limits: Without pretreatment biopsies, baseline tumor clonotype presence was undetermined. In blood, top tumor clones expanded by 2 weeks, shrinking by 4.

Assay used: immunoSEQ multiplex PCR; TCRdb lists only in-frame clones, some missing. The sample includes some 130,000 clones, over 75% of them seen just once. This clone was seen only a few times. The antigen remains undetermined. The CDR3 loop spans 15 amino acids. Germline V gives CDR1 MNHEY, CDR2 SMNVEV (reference sequence). Trimming removed 3 bases from V and 5 bases from J, with 11 bases in between. Documented time point: blood 2 weeks post-SBRT. Stated treatment: 15 Gy SBRT to primary tumor, nephrectomy 4 weeks later. The tumor was a clear cell renal cell carcinoma. The clonotype originates from a woman aged 55-69 years with renal cell carcinoma. The chain combines TRBV27 with TRBJ1-6; D uncertain. The sample was blood, taken from a patient whose treatment included radiotherapy and nephrectomy. CDR3 nucleotide sequence: TGTGCCAGCAGTTTCGACCCACCGAATAATTCACCCCTCCACTTT. This encodes CASSFDPPNNSPLHF.